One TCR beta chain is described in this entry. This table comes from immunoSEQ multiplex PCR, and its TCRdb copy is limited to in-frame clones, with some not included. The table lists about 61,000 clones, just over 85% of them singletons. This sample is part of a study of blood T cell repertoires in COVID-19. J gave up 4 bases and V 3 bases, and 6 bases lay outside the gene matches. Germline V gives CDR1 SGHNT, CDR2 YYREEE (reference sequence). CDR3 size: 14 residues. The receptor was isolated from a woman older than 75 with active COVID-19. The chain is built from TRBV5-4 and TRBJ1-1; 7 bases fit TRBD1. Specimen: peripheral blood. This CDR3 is CASSSDRAGTEAFF. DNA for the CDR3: TGTGCCAGCAGCTCCGACAGGGCGGGCACTGAAGCTTTCTTT. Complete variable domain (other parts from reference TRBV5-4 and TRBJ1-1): ETGVTQSPTHLIKTRGQQVTLRCSSQSGHNTVSWYQQALGQGPQFIFQYYREEENGRGNFPPRFSGLQFPNYSSELNVNALELDDSALYLCASSSDRAGTEAFFGQGTRLTVV.